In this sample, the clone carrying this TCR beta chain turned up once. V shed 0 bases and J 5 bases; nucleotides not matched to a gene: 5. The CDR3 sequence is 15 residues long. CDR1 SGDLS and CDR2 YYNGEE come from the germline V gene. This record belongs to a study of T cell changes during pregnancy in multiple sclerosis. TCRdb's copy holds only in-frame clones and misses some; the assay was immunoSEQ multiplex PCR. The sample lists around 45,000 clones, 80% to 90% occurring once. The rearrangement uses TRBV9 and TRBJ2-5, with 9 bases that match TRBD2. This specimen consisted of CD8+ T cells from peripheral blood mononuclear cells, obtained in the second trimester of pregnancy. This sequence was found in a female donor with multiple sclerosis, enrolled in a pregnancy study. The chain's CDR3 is CASSVGGGAVETQYF. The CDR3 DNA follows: TGTGCCAGCAGCGTAGGCGGGGGGGCCGTTGAGACCCAGTACTTC. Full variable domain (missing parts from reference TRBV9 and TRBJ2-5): DSGVTQTPKHLITATGQRVTLRCSPRSGDLSVYWYQQSLDQGLQFLIQYYNGEERAKGNILERFSAQQFPDLHSELNLSSLELGDSALYFCASSVGGGAVETQYFGPGTRLLVL.